The T cell receptor (beta chain) under discussion was sequenced for a study of T cell responses to AZD1222 COVID-19 vaccine. Findings and caveats of the study: Females outnumbered males among donors, who were mostly white British; clonal diversity was possibly underestimated. Scientists sampled the repertoires only once the peak T cell response had passed. Reports say nearly half of spike-specific TCRs go after unmutated variant regions.

Turning to this clone: The target antigen is unknown.

CDR3 size: 15 residues. Germline loops: CDR1 LNHDA, CDR2 SQIVND (reference sequence). V was clipped by 7 bases and J by 0 bases, with 13 bases between them. Clones were sequenced by immunoSEQ multiplex PCR, and TCRdb holds only the in-frame ones, with some missing. The sample holds approximately 160,000 clones; 85% to 95% are singletons and the top ten take 5.1%. Both about-4-week and about-12-week second-dose recipients were combined. This chain connects TRBV19 to TRBJ1-3; D is undetermined. The sequence was collected from an adult who received the AZD1222 COVID-19 vaccine. The material sequenced was peripheral blood, taken 28 days after the second AZD1222 dose. The CDR3 is CASTPPGLSGNTIYF. The CDR3 nucleotides read TGTGCCAGTACCCCACCGGGCCTCTCTGGAAACACCATATATTTT.